The 2 T cell receptor beta chains below come from one sample, sequenced in a study of shared clonotypes between healthy human individuals. Method: immunoSEQ multiplex PCR; TCRdb's copy keeps in-frame clones and lacks some. The sample lists 2.5 million or so clones; approximately 90% were seen once. The material sequenced was naive CD4+ T cells sorted from blood. Sample subset: CD45RA+ positively selected. The receptor source for this set is a man aged 18 to 29 in good health.

In the case of this clone: Germline is not matched at one junction end, which may reflect a read error. The V call is TRBV7-7, the J call TRBJ1-3, with D possibly matching TRBD1 (6 bases). This CDR3 has 15 amino acids. Germline CDR1 SSHAT, CDR2 FNYEAQ (reference sequence). As DNA, the CDR3 is TGTGCTAGCAGCCAGGACAGTAGCTTTGGAAACACCATATATTTT. Encoded protein: CASSQDSSFGNTIYF.

The V gene is TRBV19, the J gene TRBJ2-1; tentative D call: TRBD2 (6 bases). CDR3 length: 16 amino acids. Between the trimmed V and J ends, which lost 4 bases and 4 bases, there was a span of 17 bases. The germline CDR1 and CDR2 sequences are LNHDA and SQIVND (reference sequence). The CDR3 protein is CASSTLPKGGYNEQFF. The CDR3 region has the DNA TGTGCCAGTAGTACCTTGCCCAAAGGAGGGTACAATGAGCAGTTCTTC.